The 27 T cell receptor beta chains below all came from one sample that was sequenced in a study of blood T cell repertoires in COVID-19. Some clones are missing from TCRdb's copy, which holds only in-frame ones; the method was immunoSEQ multiplex PCR. The sample consists of 110,000 to 150,000 clones, approximately 87% of them appearing once. Sample: peripheral blood. The receptors were sampled from a woman aged 40 to 49 with acute or convalescent COVID-19.

The CDR3 DNA sequence: TGTGCCAGCAAACAGGGGGCGCATTCACCCCTCCACTTT. The encoded protein is CASKQGAHSPLHF. The chain has TRBV18 and TRBJ1-6; 9 bases map to TRBD1. This CDR3 contains 13 residues. J lost 8 bases, V lost 8 bases, and 4 bases had no gene match. Germline CDR1 KGHSH, CDR2 LQKENI.

The CDR3 DNA sequence: TGTGCCAGCAGGGGGGAGGGACAGGGGGCTATTAATTCACCCCTCCACTTT. Protein sequence: CASRGEGQGAINSPLHF. The V gene is TRBV28, the J gene TRBJ1-6, with 12 bases that match TRBD1. The germline V gene encodes CDR1 MDHEN and CDR2 SYDVKM. J lost 6 bases, V lost 6 bases, and 9 bases had no gene match. The CDR3 has 17 residues.

The V gene is TRBV30, the J gene TRBJ2-5; 10 positions match TRBD1. The V and J ends lost 1 base and 5 bases, in that order; junction bases with no gene match: 7. Per germline, CDR1 GTSNPN and CDR2 SVGIG (reference sequence). The CDR3 loop spans 15 amino acids. As DNA, the CDR3 is TGTGCCTGGAGTGACGGGACAGGGGTCGGGGAGACCCAGTACTTC. This gives the protein CAWSDGTGVGETQYF.

This clone came up once. V gene TRBV4-3 combines with J gene TRBJ2-1; 13 positions agree with TRBD2. V trimming: 1 base; J trimming: 6 bases; junction bases outside the gene matches: 9. The CDR3 is 18 amino acids. The germline CDR1 and CDR2 sequences are LGHNA and YSLEER. CDR3 residues: CASSQAGTGLAGTNEQFF. Written as DNA, the CDR3 is TGCGCCAGCAGCCAAGCTGGGACGGGACTAGCGGGGACCAATGAGCAGTTCTTC.

In nucleotides, the CDR3 is TGTGCCAGCTCACGCGCCGGGACTAGCTCCACCGGGGAGCTGTTTTTT. Protein sequence: CASSRAGTSSTGELFF. V gene TRBV18 combines with J gene TRBJ2-2; 9 bases are shared with TRBD2. The length of the CDR3 is 16 residues. Germline V lookup: CDR1 KGHSH, CDR2 LQKENI. V trimming: 4 bases; J trimming: 4 bases; junction bases outside the gene matches: 7.

This rearrangement joins TRBV4-3 to TRBJ1-1; tentative D call: TRBD1 (5 bases). The CDR3 is 14 residues long. V dropped 3 bases and J dropped 0 bases, with 8 bases sitting between them. Germline V gene lookup returns CDR1 LGHNA and CDR2 YSLEER. Here the CDR3 DNA reads TGCGCCAGCAGCCACCGACAGTTGAACACTGAAGCTTTCTTT. Translated: CASSHRQLNTEAFF.

This chain uses TRBV18 with TRBJ2-5, with a weak D call TRBD2 (7 bases). From germline, CDR1 is KGHSH and CDR2 LQKENI. This CDR3 region has 14 residues. V lost 6 bases and J lost 5, with 16 bases in between. CDR3 residues: CASSSLGGPETQYF. In nucleotides, the CDR3 is TGTGCCAGCTCCTCCCTGGGGGGGCCGGAGACCCAGTACTTC. Full variable domain (missing parts from reference TRBV18 and TRBJ2-5): NAGVMQNPRHLVRRRGQEARLRCSPMKGHSHVYWYRQLPEEGLKFMVYLQKENIIDESGMPKERFSAEFPKEGPSILRIQQVVRGDSAAYFCASSSLGGPETQYFGPGTRLLVL.

The rearrangement uses TRBV28 and TRBJ2-7; 9 positions match TRBD1. After removal of 6 bases from V and 1 base from J, the junction contained 10 bases not matched to a gene. The germline V gene has CDR1 MDHEN and CDR2 SYDVKM. This CDR3 is built from 16 residues. The CDR3 DNA follows: TGTGCCAGCAGAACAGGGGGCACCGGTACGTCCTACGAGCAGTACTTC. Translating gives CASRTGGTGTSYEQYF.

The chain links TRBV5-8 to TRBJ2-5, with TRBD1 matching over 9 bases. The CDR3 extends over 13 amino acids. Germline lookup yields CDR1 SGHTS and CDR2 YDEGEE. The V segment lost 4 bases and the J segment 5 bases; nucleotides outside the gene matches: 3. CDR3 residues: CASSLQGAETQYF. CDR3 sequence (DNA): TGTGCCAGCAGCCTACAGGGGGCGGAGACCCAGTACTTC.

The chain joins TRBV19 to TRBJ1-5; D uncertain. This CDR3 region has 14 residues. Germline-derived CDR1 and CDR2 are LNHDA and SQIVND (reference sequence). Trimming left V 1 base short and J 0 bases short, with 4 bases between. In DNA, the CDR3 is TGTGCCAGTAGTATAGGTTATAGCAATCAGCCCCAGCATTTT. Translating gives CASSIGYSNQPQHF.

The chain recombines TRBV25-1 with TRBJ1-5; D unresolved. This CDR3 comprises 12 residues. CDR1 and CDR2 from the germline V gene are MGHDK and SYGVNS. V dropped 10 bases and J dropped 4 bases, with 11 bases sitting between them. Written as DNA, the CDR3 is TGTGCCATTCAGACGACTAATCAGCCCCAGCATTTT. It is translated as CAIQTTNQPQHF.

The chain couples TRBV7-2 to TRBJ2-7; 7 positions match TRBD2. J lost 3 bases, V lost 5 bases, and 4 bases had no gene match. Germline V gene lookup returns CDR1 SGHTA and CDR2 FQGNSA. CDR3 length: 13 amino acids. CDR3 nucleotide sequence: TGTGCCAGCAGCCCGGGGGGAATCTACGAGCAGTACTTC. This encodes CASSPGGIYEQYF.

The chain couples TRBV30 to TRBJ1-1; maybe TRBD1 (6 bases). The germline gives CDR1 GTSNPN, CDR2 SVGIG (reference sequence). V shed 7 bases and J shed 6 bases, with 18 bases lying between them. The CDR3 covers 13 residues. CDR3 protein: CAFGGAGRAEAFF. The CDR3 DNA sequence: TGTGCCTTTGGGGGGGCAGGGCGCGCTGAAGCTTTCTTT. Together with reference TRBV30 and TRBJ1-1, the CDR3 gives the full variable domain: SQTIHQWPATLVQPVGSPLSLECTVEGTSNPNLYWYRQAAGRGLQLLFYSVGIGQISSEVPQNLSASRPQDRQFILSSKKLLLSDSGFYLCAFGGAGRAEAFFGQGTRLTVV.

V gene TRBV4-3 combines with J gene TRBJ2-2; 10 bases are shared with TRBD2. This CDR3 has 19 residues. V lost 0 bases and J lost 4; bases outside the gene matches: 11. Germline V gene data show CDR1 as LGHNA and CDR2 as YSLEER. The CDR3 sequence is CASSQDYVRSGGATGELFF. CDR3 coding DNA: TGCGCCAGCAGCCAAGACTATGTACGAAGCGGGGGGGCCACCGGGGAGCTGTTTTTT.

This sequence joins TRBV30 and TRBJ1-5, with a weak D call TRBD1 (6 bases). The V and J ends lost 3 bases and 3 bases respectively, with 12 bases between them. The CDR3 runs to 14 residues. Germline assignment: CDR1 GTSNPN and CDR2 SVGIG (reference sequence). This CDR3 reads CAWSHRADNQPQHF. The CDR3 bases are TGTGCCTGGAGCCACAGGGCGGACAATCAGCCCCAGCATTTT. Supplemented by reference TRBV30 and TRBJ1-5, the full variable domain reads SQTIHQWPATLVQPVGSPLSLECTVEGTSNPNLYWYRQAAGRGLQLLFYSVGIGQISSEVPQNLSASRPQDRQFILSSKKLLLSDSGFYLCAWSHRADNQPQHFGDGTRLSIL.

The chain recombines TRBV4-3 with TRBJ2-5; no reliable D call. Trimming shortened V by 0 bases and J by 4 bases, and 12 bases separated the two germline ends. Germline V gene data show CDR1 as LGHNA and CDR2 as YSLEER. The CDR3 is 15 amino acids. In DNA, the CDR3 is TGCGCCAGCAGCCAAGAAGGAAGGTCAGGAGAGACCCAGTACTTC. Translation: CASSQEGRSGETQYF.

This sequence joins TRBV7-9 and TRBJ2-1; 10 bases fit TRBD2. CDR3 length: 17 residues. Germline V gene sequence: CDR1 SEHNR, CDR2 FQNEAQ (reference sequence). Trimming cost V 1 base and J 6 bases; bases outside gene matches: 9. CDR3 in DNA: TGTGCCAGCAGCTTAGAGGGTAGCGGGAGGAGGTTCAATGAGCAGTTCTTC. As protein: CASSLEGSGRRFNEQFF.

The chain is built from TRBV5-4 and TRBJ2-7, with TRBD1 matching over 10 bases. The CDR3 is made up of 16 amino acids. The V and J ends lost 3 bases and 6 bases, in that order; junction bases with no gene match: 12. Germline V gene data show CDR1 as SGHNT and CDR2 as YYREEE (reference sequence). CDR3 sequence (DNA): TGTGCCAGCAGCTCCAGGACGGGACAGGGGATTGTCGAGCAGTACTTC. Protein sequence: CASSSRTGQGIVEQYF. Based on the CDR3 plus reference TRBV5-4 and TRBJ2-7, the full variable domain is ETGVTQSPTHLIKTRGQQVTLRCSSQSGHNTVSWYQQALGQGPQFIFQYYREEENGRGNFPPRFSGLQFPNYSSELNVNALELDDSALYLCASSSRTGQGIVEQYFGPGTRLTVT.

This sequence joins TRBV19 and TRBJ1-5; D possibly corresponds to TRBD1 (6 bases). Germline V gene lookup returns CDR1 LNHDA and CDR2 SQIVND (reference sequence). Trimming removed 6 bases at V and 8 bases at J, with 20 bases between. This CDR3 is built from 15 residues. The CDR3 is CASSPRWQGYEPQHF. Here the CDR3 DNA reads TGTGCCAGTAGCCCTCGGTGGCAGGGGTATGAGCCCCAGCATTTT.

V and J are TRBV6-5 and TRBJ1-2, with TRBD1 identical over 7 bases. CDR1 is MNHEY, CDR2 SVGAGI, per germline. Trimming at V came to 6 bases and at J to 7 bases, leaving 11 bases not matched to a gene. The CDR3 extends over 14 amino acids. The CDR3 sequence is CASRHPEGASGYTF. Written as DNA, the CDR3 is TGTGCCAGCAGGCACCCGGAGGGGGCTAGTGGCTACACCTTC.

V and J are TRBV30 and TRBJ1-4; D gene unclear. Germline assignment: CDR1 GTSNPN and CDR2 SVGIG (reference sequence). The V and J ends lost 2 bases and 7 bases respectively, with 20 bases between them. The CDR3 sequence is 16 residues long. Here the CDR3 reads CAWSRERTRLTEKLFF. In DNA form, the CDR3 reads TGTGCCTGGAGTCGGGAGAGGACTCGTCTGACTGAAAAACTGTTTTTT.

This chain connects TRBV5-6 to TRBJ2-5, with 7 bases matching TRBD1. This CDR3 is built from 16 residues. V dropped 3 bases and J dropped 4; count of bases not matched to a gene: 12. Germline loops: CDR1 SGHDT, CDR2 YYEEEE. The CDR3 nucleotides read TGTGCCAGCAGCTGGGGTTTAGACAGGGCAGGAGAGACCCAGTACTTC. Its protein is CASSWGLDRAGETQYF.

This clone has just one count. DNA for the CDR3: TGTGCCATCAGTGGAGCAGCGGGAACCTACAATGAGCAGTTCTTC. Translation gives CAISGAAGTYNEQFF. This rearrangement joins TRBV10-3 to TRBJ2-1, with 7 bases that match TRBD2. The V gene end was trimmed by 4 bases and the J gene end by 2 bases; junction bases not matched to a gene: 5. The CDR3 is made up of 15 amino acids. Germline V CDR1 and CDR2: ENHRY, SYGVKD.

This chain connects TRBV24-1 to TRBJ2-5; D is perhaps TRBD2 (6 bases). The CDR3 totals 17 residues. Trimming shortened V by 1 base and J by 5 bases, and 19 bases separated the two germline ends. Germline CDR1 KGHDR, CDR2 SFDVKD. The CDR3 region has the DNA TGTGCCACCAGTGATTTCCCTCGGGGGTCCAAGAGGGAGACCCAGTACTTC. It is translated as CATSDFPRGSKRETQYF.

The V gene is TRBV6-4, the J gene TRBJ2-3; 12 bases align to TRBD1. The germline gives CDR1 MRHNA, CDR2 SNTAGT. The CDR3 sequence is 15 residues long. Trimming at V came to 6 bases and at J to 6 bases, leaving 7 bases not matched to a gene. CDR3 loop: CASSAGTGGADTQYF. CDR3 bases: TGTGCCAGCAGCGCGGGGACAGGGGGCGCCGATACGCAGTATTTT.

The rearrangement joins TRBV5-1 to TRBJ2-2, with 10 positions matching TRBD2. CDR1 is SGHRS, CDR2 YFSETQ, per germline. The CDR3 is 15 residues long. The trim removed 6 bases at V and 5 bases at J, leaving 7 bases unmatched. The CDR3 bases are TGCGCCAGCACGGCTAGCGGGGGACGGACCGGGGAGCTGTTTTTT. Translation: CASTASGGRTGELFF.

V is TRBV19 and J is TRBJ2-5; 10 bases map to TRBD2. J lost 2 bases, V lost 3 bases, and 3 bases had no gene match. The CDR3 runs 15 residues. In germline, CDR1 is LNHDA, CDR2 SQIVND (reference sequence). In nucleotides, the CDR3 is TGTGCCAGTAGTATTGGACTAGCGGTACAAGAGACCCAGTACTTC. As protein: CASSIGLAVQETQYF.